This T cell receptor beta chain was captured in a study of blood T cells in healthy people across ages. A sample-barcoded 5' primer and a J-beta primer mix were used in a second PCR of about 7 to 11 cycles. A template-switch adaptor containing 12 random nucleotides labeled each cDNA molecule. CDR3-containing paired-end reads numbering at least 2.5 million came from each sample. One entry per CDR3 protein, called by TCRdb with MiXCR from the 5' RACE reads. The data hold over 600,000 distinct CDR3 sequences, with about 42% observed a single time. Researchers report isolating at least 7 million PBMCs per sample. Trimming took 2 bases from V and 4 from J, leaving 17 bases between them. The CDR3 runs 16 residues. Germline V CDR1 and CDR2: SGHTA, FQGNSA.

The sequence was obtained from a man at least 80 years old in good health. The sample comprised blood. The chain has TRBV7-2 and TRBJ2-5; no clear D gene. CDR3 amino acids: CASSLHLGRSRETQYF. The CDR3 nucleotides read TGTGCCAGCAGCTTACATCTCGGCCGATCTCGAGAGACCCAGTACTTC.